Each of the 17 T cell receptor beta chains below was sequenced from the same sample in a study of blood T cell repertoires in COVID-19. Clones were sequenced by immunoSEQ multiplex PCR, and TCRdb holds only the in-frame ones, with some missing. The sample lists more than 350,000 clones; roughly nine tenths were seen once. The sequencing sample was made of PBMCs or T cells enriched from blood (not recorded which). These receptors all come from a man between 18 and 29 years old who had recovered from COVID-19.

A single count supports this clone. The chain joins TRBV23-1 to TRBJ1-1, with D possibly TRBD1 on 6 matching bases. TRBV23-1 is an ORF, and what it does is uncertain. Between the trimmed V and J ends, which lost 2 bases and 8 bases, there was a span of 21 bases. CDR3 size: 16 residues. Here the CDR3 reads CASSQIRRSTGSEAFF. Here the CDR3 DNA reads TGCGCCAGCAGTCAAATCCGCCGCTCGACAGGCTCCGAAGCTTTCTTT.

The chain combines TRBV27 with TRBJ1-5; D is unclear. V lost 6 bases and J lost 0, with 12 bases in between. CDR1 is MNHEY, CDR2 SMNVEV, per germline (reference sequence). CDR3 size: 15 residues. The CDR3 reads CASSSSTYSNQPQHF. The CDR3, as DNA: TGTGCCAGCAGCTCAAGCACTTATAGCAATCAGCCCCAGCATTTT.

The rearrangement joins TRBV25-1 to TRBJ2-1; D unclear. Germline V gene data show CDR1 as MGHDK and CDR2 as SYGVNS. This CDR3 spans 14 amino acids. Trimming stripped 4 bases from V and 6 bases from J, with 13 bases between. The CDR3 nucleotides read TGTGCCAGCAGTGCTAGTGTTTTGTCCAATGAGCAGTTCTTC. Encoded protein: CASSASVLSNEQFF.

CDR3 region: CASSVAGKAGGPGYEQYF. The CDR3 bases are TGTGCCAGCAGCGTAGCTGGGAAAGCGGGAGGGCCCGGCTACGAGCAGTACTTC. This chain joins TRBV9 and TRBJ2-7; TRBD2 aligns across 10 bases. Germline V gene sequence: CDR1 SGDLS, CDR2 YYNGEE. With V trimmed by 0 bases and J by 3 bases, 12 bases remained unmatched. This CDR3 has 18 amino acids.

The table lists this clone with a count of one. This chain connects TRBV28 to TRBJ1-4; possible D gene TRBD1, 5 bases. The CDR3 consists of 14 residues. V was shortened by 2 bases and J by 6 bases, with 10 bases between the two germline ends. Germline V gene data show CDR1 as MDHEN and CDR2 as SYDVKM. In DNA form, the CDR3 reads TGTGCCAGCAGTTTAAACAGGTTTGATGAAAAACTGTTTTTT. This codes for CASSLNRFDEKLFF.

The CDR3 reads CASSRGVSGSISSYNEQFF. The DNA of the CDR3 is TGTGCCAGCTCACGGGGGGTCTCGGGATCGATTAGCTCCTACAATGAGCAGTTCTTC. The chain uses TRBV18 and TRBJ2-1, with a tentative D call TRBD2 (6 bases). V lost 4 bases and J lost 0, with 22 bases in between. CDR3 size: 19 residues. Per the germline V gene, CDR1 is KGHSH and CDR2 is LQKENI.

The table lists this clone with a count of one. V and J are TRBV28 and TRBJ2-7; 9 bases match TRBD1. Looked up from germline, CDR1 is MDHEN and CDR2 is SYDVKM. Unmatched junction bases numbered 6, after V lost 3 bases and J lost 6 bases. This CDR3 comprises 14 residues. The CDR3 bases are TGTGCCAGCAGTTTCGGACAGGGGTGGGCCGAGCAGTACTTC. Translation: CASSFGQGWAEQYF. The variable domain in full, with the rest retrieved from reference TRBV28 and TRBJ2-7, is DVKVTQSSRYLVKRTGEKVFLECVQDMDHENMFWYRQDPGLGLRLIYFSYDVKMKEKGDIPEGYSVSREKKERFSLILESASTNQTSMYLCASSFGQGWAEQYFGPGTRLTVT.

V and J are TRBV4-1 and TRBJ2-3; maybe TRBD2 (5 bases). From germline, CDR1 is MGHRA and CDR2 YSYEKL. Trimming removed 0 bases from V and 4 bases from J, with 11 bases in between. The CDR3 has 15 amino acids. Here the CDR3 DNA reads TGCGCCAGCAGCCAAGACCCAAGGAGGCCAGATACGCAGTATTTT. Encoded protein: CASSQDPRRPDTQYF.

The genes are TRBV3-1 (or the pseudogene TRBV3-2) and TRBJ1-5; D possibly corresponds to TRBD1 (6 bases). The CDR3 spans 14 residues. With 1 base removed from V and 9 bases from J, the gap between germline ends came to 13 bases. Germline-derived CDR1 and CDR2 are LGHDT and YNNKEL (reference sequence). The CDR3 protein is CASSQVGGGGPQHF. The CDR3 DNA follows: TGTGCCAGCAGCCAAGTTGGAGGGGGGGGGCCCCAGCATTTT.

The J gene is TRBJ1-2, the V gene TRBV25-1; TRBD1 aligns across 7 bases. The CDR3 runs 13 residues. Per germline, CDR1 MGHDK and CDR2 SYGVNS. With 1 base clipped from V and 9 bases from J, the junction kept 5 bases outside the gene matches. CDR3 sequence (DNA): TGTGCCAGCAGTGAATCCGGGACAGCGAGCTACACCTTC. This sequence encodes CASSESGTASYTF.

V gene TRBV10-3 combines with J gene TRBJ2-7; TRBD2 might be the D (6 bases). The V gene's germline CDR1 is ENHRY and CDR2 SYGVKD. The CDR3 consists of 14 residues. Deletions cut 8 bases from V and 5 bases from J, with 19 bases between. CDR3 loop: CAIGREGTGDEQYF. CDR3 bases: TGTGCCATCGGTCGTGAGGGTACGGGAGACGAGCAGTACTTC.

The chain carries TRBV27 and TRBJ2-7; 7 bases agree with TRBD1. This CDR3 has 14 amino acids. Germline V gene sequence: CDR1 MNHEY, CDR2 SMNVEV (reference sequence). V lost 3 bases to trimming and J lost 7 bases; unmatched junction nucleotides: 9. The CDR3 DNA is TGTGCCAGCAGTTTCAGGGGGTCGGTTAGTGAGCAGTACTTC. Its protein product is CASSFRGSVSEQYF.

In DNA form, the CDR3 reads TGTGCCAGCTCACCACAGGGGTTTGAGCAGTTCTTC. Protein sequence: CASSPQGFEQFF. J is TRBJ2-1 and V is TRBV18; perhaps TRBD1 as D (5 bases). The germline V and J ends were trimmed by 1 base and 9 bases, with 7 bases remaining between them. Germline V gene lookup returns CDR1 KGHSH and CDR2 LQKENI. This CDR3 is built from 12 residues. The full variable domain, rest sourced from reference TRBV18 and TRBJ2-1, is NAGVMQNPRHLVRRRGQEARLRCSPMKGHSHVYWYRQLPEEGLKFMVYLQKENIIDESGMPKERFSAEFPKEGPSILRIQQVVRGDSAAYFCASSPQGFEQFFGPGTRLTVL.

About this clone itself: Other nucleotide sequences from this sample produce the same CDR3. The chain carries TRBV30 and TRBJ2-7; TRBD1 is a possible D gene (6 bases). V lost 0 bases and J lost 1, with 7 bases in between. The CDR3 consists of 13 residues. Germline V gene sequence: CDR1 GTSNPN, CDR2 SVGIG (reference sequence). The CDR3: CAWSVGGSYEQYF. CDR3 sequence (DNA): TGTGCCTGGAGTGTAGGGGGTTCCTACGAGCAGTACTTC.

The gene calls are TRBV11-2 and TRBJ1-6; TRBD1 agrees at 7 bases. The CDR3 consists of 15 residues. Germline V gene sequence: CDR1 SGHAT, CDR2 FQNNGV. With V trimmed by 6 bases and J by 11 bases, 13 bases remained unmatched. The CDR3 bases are TGTGCCAGCAGACGGCCGGGACAGAGGGATACACCCCTCCACTTT. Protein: CASRRPGQRDTPLHF.

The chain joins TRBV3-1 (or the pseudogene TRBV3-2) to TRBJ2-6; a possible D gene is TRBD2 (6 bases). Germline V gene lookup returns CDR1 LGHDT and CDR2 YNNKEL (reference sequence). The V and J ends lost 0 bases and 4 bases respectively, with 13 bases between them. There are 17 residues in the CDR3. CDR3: CASSQDLRLAGANVLTF. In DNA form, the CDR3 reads TGTGCCAGCAGCCAAGATCTTAGGCTAGCGGGGGCCAACGTCCTGACTTTC.

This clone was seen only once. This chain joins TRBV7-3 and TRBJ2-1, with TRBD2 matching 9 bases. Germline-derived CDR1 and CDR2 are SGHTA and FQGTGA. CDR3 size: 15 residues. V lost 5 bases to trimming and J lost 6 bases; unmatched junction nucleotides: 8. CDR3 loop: CASSPDGGRGNEQFF. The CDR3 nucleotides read TGTGCCAGCAGCCCCGACGGCGGGAGGGGCAATGAGCAGTTCTTC.